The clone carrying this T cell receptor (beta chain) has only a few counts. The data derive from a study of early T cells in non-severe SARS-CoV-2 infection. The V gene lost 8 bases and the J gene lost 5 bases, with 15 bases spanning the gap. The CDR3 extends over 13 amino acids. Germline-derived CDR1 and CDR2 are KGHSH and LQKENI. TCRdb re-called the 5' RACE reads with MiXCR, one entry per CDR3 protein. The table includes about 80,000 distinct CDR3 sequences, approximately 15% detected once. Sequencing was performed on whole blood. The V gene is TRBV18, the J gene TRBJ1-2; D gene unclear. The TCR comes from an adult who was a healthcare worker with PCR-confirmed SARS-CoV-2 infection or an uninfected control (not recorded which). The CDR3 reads CASPQEGGYGYTF. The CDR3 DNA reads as TGTGCCAGCCCGCAGGAGGGAGGGTATGGCTACACCTTC.